Following are 14 T cell receptor beta chains from one sample sequenced in a study of blood T cell repertoires in COVID-19 (dated by TCRdb to 2018 to 2020). The library was prepared using the immunoSEQ multiplex PCR assay. TCRdb's version of the immuneACCESS table is confined to in-frame rearrangements and falls short of the full clone set. An unresolved V gene accounts for under half of the shortfall where checked; the remainder is of unknown origin. The sample data list around 140,000 clones, and 75% to 90% of these were observed just once. The ten largest clones capture 4% of the sample. The sequenced material came from PBMCs or T cells enriched from blood (not recorded which). All receptors derive from a middle-aged woman who had been exposed to COVID-19.

The genes are TRBV19 and TRBJ2-1; 8 positions agree with TRBD2. V lost 3 bases, J lost 4 bases, and 8 bases stayed unmatched. CDR3 length equals 16 residues. The V gene's germline CDR1 is LNHDA and CDR2 SQIVND (reference sequence). CDR3 DNA sequence: TGTGCCAGTAGTATCGTTCTAGCGGGCTTATACAATGAGCAGTTCTTC. Amino acid sequence: CASSIVLAGLYNEQFF.

This clone has only one observation. V gene TRBV4-1 combines with J gene TRBJ1-5; D is unclear. The germline V gene has CDR1 MGHRA and CDR2 YSYEKL. This CDR3 has 16 residues. The V and J ends lost 1 base and 4 bases respectively, with 14 bases between them. For the CDR3, the DNA is TGCGCCAGCAGCCAAGTTGTACTTAGCGTTAATCAGCCCCAGCATTTT. This encodes CASSQVVLSVNQPQHF.

The V gene is TRBV25-1, the J gene TRBJ1-4; 8 nucleotides agree with TRBD1. The CDR3 totals 14 residues. V lost 7 bases to trimming and J lost 4 bases; unmatched junction nucleotides: 5. Germline V lookup: CDR1 MGHDK, CDR2 SYGVNS. The CDR3 spells CASTDRGHNEKLFF. The CDR3 DNA reads TGTGCCAGCACCGACAGGGGTCATAATGAAAAACTGTTTTTT. The full variable domain, its missing parts supplied by reference TRBV25-1 and TRBJ1-4, is EADIYQTPRYLVIGTGKKITLECSQTMGHDKMYWYQQDPGMELHLIHYSYGVNSTEKGDLSSESTVSRIRTEHFPLTLESARPSHTSQYLCASTDRGHNEKLFFGSGTQLSVL.

This clone was counted a single time. The chain uses TRBV5-1 and TRBJ1-2; D is perhaps TRBD1 (6 bases). V lost 4 bases and J lost 4, with 14 bases in between. From germline, CDR1 is SGHRS and CDR2 YFSETQ. This CDR3 is 14 amino acids long. The DNA of the CDR3 is TGCGCCAGCAGCGGAGGACAGACTGCCTATGGCTACACCTTC. It is translated as CASSGGQTAYGYTF.

J is TRBJ2-1 and V is TRBV27, with 11 bases matching TRBD2. V dropped 3 bases and J dropped 8; count of bases not matched to a gene: 6. Germline CDR1 is MNHEY and CDR2 is SMNVEV (reference sequence). The CDR3 runs 15 residues. The CDR3 loop is CASSFTSGRSHEQFF. Written as DNA, the CDR3 is TGTGCCAGCAGTTTCACTAGCGGGAGATCCCATGAGCAGTTCTTC.

The chain carries TRBV28 and TRBJ2-1; 9 bases line up with TRBD2. The CDR3 spans 15 residues. Germline CDR1 and CDR2: MDHEN and SYDVKM. Trimming took 4 bases from V and 8 from J; bases not matched to a gene: 9. CDR3 amino acids: CASSSLAGETDEQFF. CDR3 DNA: TGTGCCAGCAGTTCCTTAGCGGGAGAAACGGATGAGCAGTTCTTC.

Here the CDR3 DNA reads TGTGCCAGTACCCGGGACAGCCTTAATGAAAAACTGTTTTTT. Amino acids: CASTRDSLNEKLFF. The genes are TRBV19 and TRBJ1-4, with 7 bases matching TRBD1. This CDR3 region has 14 residues. The junction had 6 bases not matched to a gene; V was cut back by 7 bases and J by 4 bases. The germline CDR1 and CDR2 sequences are LNHDA and SQIVND (reference sequence).

V gene TRBV6-5 combines with J gene TRBJ1-4; 11 positions match TRBD1. CDR3 length: 15 residues. Germline assignment: CDR1 MNHEY and CDR2 SVGAGI. Trimming at V came to 2 bases and at J to 6 bases, leaving 2 bases not matched to a gene. CDR3: CASSYRTGGDEKLFF. The CDR3, as DNA: TGTGCCAGCAGTTACCGGACAGGGGGCGATGAAAAACTGTTTTTT.

V and J are TRBV5-5 and TRBJ1-2, with a tentative D call TRBD1 (6 bases). The CDR3 runs 16 residues. V was pared by 0 bases and J by 0 bases, with 12 bases between. Looked up from germline, CDR1 is SGHKS and CDR2 is YYEKEE (reference sequence). The CDR3 DNA sequence: TGTGCCAGCAGCTTGGATCAGGGGACTACTAACTATGGCTACACCTTC. It is translated as CASSLDQGTTNYGYTF.

The chain has TRBV28 and TRBJ2-6, with 9 bases matching TRBD1. The V gene end was trimmed by 6 bases and the J gene end by 0 bases; junction bases not matched to a gene: 6. The CDR3 sequence is 17 residues long. Germline-derived CDR1 and CDR2 are MDHEN and SYDVKM. The CDR3 sequence: CASRAGTGTSGANVLTF. For the CDR3, the DNA is TGTGCCAGCAGGGCCGGGACAGGGACCTCTGGGGCCAACGTCCTGACTTTC.

CDR3 nucleotide sequence: TGCGCCAGCAGTCAATCACGGGAGATCAGCTCTGGAAACACCATATATTTT. This codes for CASSQSREISSGNTIYF. J is TRBJ1-3 and V is TRBV23-1; D is uncertain. TRBV23-1 is classed as an ORF, of uncertain function. This CDR3 spans 17 amino acids. V dropped 0 bases and J dropped 0 bases, with 12 bases sitting between them.

This chain connects TRBV2 to TRBJ1-1; 7 positions match TRBD1. With V trimmed by 7 bases and J by 2 bases, 7 bases remained unmatched. CDR3 size: 14 residues. Germline V gene data show CDR1 as SNHLY and CDR2 as FYNNEI. The DNA for the CDR3 is TGTGCCAGCACCTGGGGACAGTCAAACACTGAAGCTTTCTTT. Its translation is CASTWGQSNTEAFF.

The genes are TRBV18 and TRBJ1-5; 8 bases fit TRBD1. The CDR3 has 16 residues. Trimming cost V 3 bases and J 5 bases; bases outside gene matches: 9. Germline V lookup: CDR1 KGHSH, CDR2 LQKENI. This CDR3 reads CASSPSRGQGDQPQHF. The DNA for the CDR3 is TGTGCCAGCTCACCGTCCAGGGGGCAGGGGGATCAGCCCCAGCATTTT.

The rearrangement uses TRBV10-3 and TRBJ1-2; D call uncertain. The CDR3 has 15 residues. With 3 bases removed from V and 6 bases from J, the gap between germline ends came to 17 bases. Germline CDR1 ENHRY, CDR2 SYGVKD. The CDR3 loop reads CAISDVPGEVNGYTF. CDR3 nucleotides: TGTGCCATCAGTGATGTTCCCGGGGAGGTGAATGGCTACACCTTC.